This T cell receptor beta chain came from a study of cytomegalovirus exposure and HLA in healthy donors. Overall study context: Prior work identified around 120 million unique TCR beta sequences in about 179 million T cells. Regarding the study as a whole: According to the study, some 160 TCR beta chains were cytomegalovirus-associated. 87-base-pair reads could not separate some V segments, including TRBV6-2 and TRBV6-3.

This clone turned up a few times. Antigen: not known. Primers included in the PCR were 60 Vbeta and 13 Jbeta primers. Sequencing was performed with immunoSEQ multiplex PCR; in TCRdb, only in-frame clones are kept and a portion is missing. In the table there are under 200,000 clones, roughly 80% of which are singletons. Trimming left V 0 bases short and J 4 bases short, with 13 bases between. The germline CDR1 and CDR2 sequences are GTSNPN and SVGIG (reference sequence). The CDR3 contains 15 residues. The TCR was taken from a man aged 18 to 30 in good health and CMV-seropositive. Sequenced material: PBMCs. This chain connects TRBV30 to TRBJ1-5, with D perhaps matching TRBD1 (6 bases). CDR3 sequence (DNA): TGTGCCTGGAGTGTACCCGGGACACGAAATCAGCCCCAGCATTTT. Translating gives CAWSVPGTRNQPQHF.